The 20 T cell receptor beta chains below come from one sample, sequenced in a study of T cells in Graves' hyperthyroidism and ophthalmopathy. There were TCR beta CDR3 regions amplified from RNA transcripts. With the HTBI primer set, the TCR CDR3 went through a first round of RT-PCR. MiXCR, run by TCRdb on the multiplex PCR reads, gives a single entry per CDR3 protein. The data show around 700,000 distinct CDR3 sequences, with roughly 32% seen just once and around 32% held by the top ten. Sequencing was performed on blood. These receptors all come from a woman between 40 and 50 years old with Graves' hyperthyroidism.

The sample holds many counts of this clonotype. The rearrangement links TRBV2 to TRBJ1-5; 7 positions agree with TRBD1. The CDR3 runs 13 residues. In germline, CDR1 is SNHLY, CDR2 FYNNEI. Trimming cost V 6 bases and J 6 bases; bases outside gene matches: 5. CDR3 coding DNA: TGTGCCAGCAGCCAGGGGGGTCGTCAGCCCCAGCATTTT. It is translated as CASSQGGRQPQHF.

The chain is built from TRBV7-9 and TRBJ2-7, with 9 nucleotides matching TRBD1. The V gene's germline CDR1 is SEHNR and CDR2 FQNEAQ (reference sequence). This CDR3 contains 17 residues. J gave up 3 bases and V 4 bases, and 13 bases lay outside the gene matches. The CDR3 nucleotides read TGTGCCAGCAGCTCCGCAGACAGGGGGATTTCTCTCTACGAGCAGTACTTC. Translating gives CASSSADRGISLYEQYF.

CDR3 sequence: CASSARRGNTEAFF. The CDR3 DNA is TGTGCCAGCAGTGCCCGGCGGGGGAACACTGAAGCTTTCTTT. V usage is TRBV6-1 and J usage is TRBJ1-1; D is undetermined. Trimming took off 4 bases at V and 1 base at J, with 10 bases between the two ends. CDR3 length equals 14 residues. Germline V gene lookup returns CDR1 MNHNS and CDR2 SASEGT.

This clonotype was counted at least ten times. In DNA form, the CDR3 reads TGCAGTGGCTGGTTGTCCGCCGAGACCCAGTACTTC. Translation gives CSGWLSAETQYF. The gene calls are TRBV20-1 and TRBJ2-5; D not resolved. The CDR3 is 12 residues long. CDR1 and CDR2 (germline): DFQATT, SNEGSKA (reference sequence). The V and J ends lost 7 bases and 5 bases respectively, with 14 bases between them.

In its sample, this clonotype was seen many times. V is TRBV7-2 and J is TRBJ2-7; 7 bases map to TRBD1. This CDR3 spans 12 amino acids. Trimming at V came to 6 bases and at J to 6 bases, leaving 5 bases not matched to a gene. Germline lookup yields CDR1 SGHTA and CDR2 FQGNSA. CDR3 DNA sequence: TGTGCCAGCAGTTTTAGGGGGCGCGAGCAGTACTTC. Residues: CASSFRGREQYF.

Many counts were recorded for this clonotype. V is TRBV24-1 and J is TRBJ1-1; D might be TRBD1 (5 bases). V lost 6 bases to trimming and J lost 10 bases, with 20 bases between them. Germline lookup yields CDR1 KGHDR and CDR2 SFDVKD. This CDR3 spans 14 amino acids. Here the CDR3 reads CATSLGDGLVGAFF. CDR3 DNA sequence: TGTGCCACCAGTCTAGGGGATGGGTTGGTAGGAGCTTTCTTT.

This clonotype was seen repeatedly, ten times or more. V is TRBV10-3 and J is TRBJ2-7; 7 positions match TRBD2. Per germline, CDR1 ENHRY and CDR2 SYGVKD. V lost 3 bases, J lost 0 bases, and 8 bases stayed unmatched. The CDR3 is 16 amino acids. This CDR3 is CAISEQYRGSSYEQYF. The DNA of the CDR3 is TGTGCCATCAGTGAACAGTACCGCGGGAGCTCCTACGAGCAGTACTTC.

The J gene is TRBJ2-2, the V gene TRBV11-1; 13 bases fit TRBD2. Per germline, CDR1 SGHAT and CDR2 FQDESV (reference sequence). This CDR3 comprises 17 residues. The ends lost 6 bases at V and 0 bases at J; junction bases unmatched: 4. The CDR3 sequence is CASRKGLAGSNTGELFF. CDR3 sequence (DNA): TGTGCCAGCAGGAAGGGACTAGCGGGGTCGAACACCGGGGAGCTGTTTTTT.

There are a few counts of this clonotype. The J gene is TRBJ2-7, the V gene TRBV5-1; TRBD1 is a possible D gene (5 bases). V was cut by 4 bases and J by 6 bases, with 11 bases left in between. The CDR3 extends over 12 amino acids. CDR1 is SGHRS, CDR2 YFSETQ, per germline. For the CDR3, the DNA is TGCGCCAGCAGCACAGACAGTATCGAGCAGTACTTC. Its translation: CASSTDSIEQYF.

Details on this clonotype: One junction end does not reproduce the germline sequence, and a read error may be involved. The chain joins TRBV5-6 to TRBJ2-7; 7 bases align to TRBD2. Germline V gene sequence: CDR1 SGHDT, CDR2 YYEEEE. There are 13 residues in the CDR3. The CDR3 sequence: CASSSTSSYELYF. The CDR3 DNA reads TGTGCCAGCAGCTCGACTAGCTCCTACGAGCTGTACTTC.

This clonotype has more than one count but fewer than ten. The CDR3 DNA sequence: TGCAGTGCTAGATACTACGGGGGAGAGGAGCCCCAGCATTTT. It translates to CSARYYGGEEPQHF. The chain employs TRBV20-1 and TRBJ1-5; possible D gene TRBD1, 5 bases. The V and J ends lost 2 bases and 8 bases respectively, with 16 bases between them. The CDR3 runs 14 residues. CDR1 is DFQATT and CDR2 is SNEGSKA in the germline V gene (reference sequence).

The table lists this clonotype with many counts. V and J are TRBV24-1 and TRBJ2-7; D is unresolved. Germline loops: CDR1 KGHDR, CDR2 SFDVKD. The V end was cut by 7 bases, the J end by 3 bases, with 6 bases between. The CDR3 has 11 residues. CDR3 in amino acids: CATRDGYEQYF. The CDR3 nucleotides read TGTGCCACCAGGGACGGCTACGAGCAGTACTTC.

For this clonotype: The junction does not match germline at one end; this may be a read error. The chain has TRBV5-5 and TRBJ2-7; 8 bases match TRBD1. Germline V gives CDR1 SGHKS, CDR2 YYEKEE (reference sequence). The CDR3 contains 14 residues. The DNA for the CDR3 is TGTGCCAGCAGCTGGGGGGACAGGAACTACGAGCAGCACTTC. It encodes CASSWGDRNYEQHF.

The rearrangement uses TRBV20-1 and TRBJ1-2; the D gene is possibly TRBD1 (5 bases). This CDR3 contains 14 residues. In germline, CDR1 is DFQATT, CDR2 SNEGSKA (reference sequence). Trimming pared 0 bases from V and 10 bases from J, leaving 18 bases between. The CDR3 spells CSARELRFFRAYTF. The DNA of the CDR3 is TGCAGTGCTAGAGAATTGCGTTTTTTCAGGGCCTACACCTTC.

This chain links TRBV5-6 with TRBJ1-5, with TRBD1 as a possible D gene (6 bases). Germline values: CDR1 SGHDT, CDR2 YYEEEE. The CDR3 runs 15 residues. Trimming cost V 6 bases and J 2 bases, with 15 bases left between them. The chain's CDR3 is CASKGSGAGNQPQHF. The CDR3 nucleotides read TGTGCCAGCAAGGGGTCAGGGGCAGGCAATCAGCCCCAGCATTTT.

This sequence joins TRBV6-5 and TRBJ2-5; no clear D. V was pared by 5 bases and J by 2 bases, with 18 bases between. Germline assignment: CDR1 MNHEY and CDR2 SVGAGI. There are 16 residues in the CDR3. Here the CDR3 reads CASSPTRRAVQETQYF. CDR3 in DNA: TGTGCCAGCAGTCCCACCCGGCGAGCTGTGCAAGAGACCCAGTACTTC.

This clonotype was observed a few times. This sequence joins TRBV19 and TRBJ2-2; D remains unclear. This CDR3 has 15 amino acids. V was cut by 4 bases and J by 2 bases, with 11 bases left in between. Germline-derived CDR1 and CDR2 are LNHDA and SQIVND (reference sequence). The CDR3 here is CASSTPQRNTGELFF. In nucleotides, the CDR3 is TGTGCCAGTAGTACCCCACAGAGAAACACCGGGGAGCTGTTTTTT.

This clonotype was recorded many times. This chain joins TRBV4-1 and TRBJ1-1; D is possibly TRBD1 (5 bases). V shed 1 base and J shed 1 base, with 10 bases lying between them. Germline V gene lookup returns CDR1 MGHRA and CDR2 YSYEKL. CDR3 size: 15 residues. The CDR3 loop reads CASSQVGRKNTEAFF. The CDR3 coding sequence is TGCGCCAGCAGCCAAGTGGGGCGGAAGAACACTGAAGCTTTCTTT.

This clonotype was seen ten or more times. V gene TRBV10-3 combines with J gene TRBJ2-7; no firm D call. Trimming stripped 0 bases from V and 2 bases from J, with 8 bases between. This CDR3 comprises 14 residues. The germline gives CDR1 ENHRY, CDR2 SYGVKD. CDR3 sequence: CAISESVQTYEQYF. CDR3 sequence (DNA): TGTGCCATCAGTGAGTCGGTGCAGACCTACGAGCAGTACTTC.

This clonotype has ten or more counts. Mismatch with germline at one junction end may stem from a read error. The chain links TRBV7-9 to TRBJ2-5; D is unclear. Germline V gene sequence: CDR1 SEHNR, CDR2 FQNEAQ (reference sequence). The length of the CDR3 is 12 residues. The CDR3 is CASSLAISVEDF. The CDR3 bases are TGTGCCAGCAGCTTAGCGATAAGCGTAGAGGACTTC.